Below, 21 T cell receptor beta chains from the same sample are listed, as sequenced in a study of control samples from healthy donors and cancer patients. Sequencing used immunoSEQ multiplex PCR; TCRdb keeps in-frame clones, though not all of them. Here the sample spans fewer than 150,000 clones, around 93% being singletons. Sequenced material: blood. All receptors derive from a young man in good health.

The V and J genes are TRBV4-1 and TRBJ2-3, with 9 bases fitting TRBD2. Germline CDR1 MGHRA, CDR2 YSYEKL. There are 15 residues in the CDR3. With V trimmed by 3 bases and J by 2 bases, 3 bases remained unmatched. The CDR3 loop reads CASSQRTSDTDTQYF. Written as DNA, the CDR3 is TGCGCCAGCAGCCAGCGGACTAGCGACACAGATACGCAGTATTTT.

The chain joins TRBV5-1 to TRBJ2-7, with 7 bases matching TRBD1. V dropped 4 bases and J dropped 1; count of bases not matched to a gene: 5. This CDR3 has 14 residues. Germline V gene lookup returns CDR1 SGHRS and CDR2 YFSETQ. The CDR3 reads CASSILQGSYEQYF. CDR3 DNA sequence: TGCGCCAGCAGCATTCTACAGGGGTCCTACGAGCAGTACTTC.

The J gene is TRBJ1-1, the V gene TRBV10-1, with D perhaps matching TRBD1 (5 bases). Germline V CDR1 and CDR2: WNHNN, SYGVQD (reference sequence). V was pared by 4 bases and J by 4 bases, with 10 bases between. The CDR3 runs to 13 residues. DNA of the CDR3: TGCGCCAGCAGTGTAGGGGAGGGCACTGAAGCTTTCTTT. Residues: CASSVGEGTEAFF.

The chain recombines TRBV2 with TRBJ2-5; possibly TRBD2 for D (5 bases). Germline V gives CDR1 SNHLY, CDR2 FYNNEI. Trimming took off 3 bases at V and 0 bases at J, with 5 bases between the two ends. The CDR3 runs to 13 residues. CDR3 amino acids: CASSERDQETQYF. The CDR3 nucleotides read TGTGCCAGCAGTGAGAGGGACCAAGAGACCCAGTACTTC.

This clone was picked up one time. The gene calls are TRBV11-2 and TRBJ1-2, with TRBD1 identical over 8 bases. CDR3 size: 13 residues. The V gene's germline CDR1 is SGHAT and CDR2 FQNNGV. The junction had 1 base not matched to a gene; V was cut back by 5 bases and J by 2 bases. CDR3 coding DNA: TGTGCCAGCAGCCGGACAGGGAACTATGGCTACACCTTC. Protein product: CASSRTGNYGYTF.

This sequence joins TRBV5-4 and TRBJ1-1; no firm D call. Germline CDR1 and CDR2: SGHNT and YYREEE (reference sequence). Trimming stripped 0 bases from V and 1 base from J, with 7 bases between. CDR3 length equals 14 residues. CDR3 in amino acids: CASSLAAGNTEAFF. DNA for the CDR3: TGTGCCAGCAGCTTGGCAGCAGGGAACACTGAAGCTTTCTTT.

This clone was seen more than once but under ten times. This chain uses TRBV6-1 with TRBJ1-1; the D gene is possibly TRBD1 (6 bases). The germline V gene encodes CDR1 MNHNS and CDR2 SASEGT. Trimming removed 3 bases at V and 1 base at J, with 12 bases between. The CDR3 loop spans 15 amino acids. The CDR3: CASSDRTRGNTEAFF. In DNA, the CDR3 is TGTGCCAGCAGTGACAGAACCAGGGGGAACACTGAAGCTTTCTTT.

The chain couples TRBV3-1 (or the pseudogene TRBV3-2) to TRBJ2-7; possible D gene TRBD1, 5 bases. Trimming cost V 0 bases and J 2 bases, with 23 bases left between them. Germline V lookup: CDR1 LGHDT, CDR2 YNNKEL (reference sequence). The CDR3 is 19 amino acids. The CDR3 nucleotides read TGTGCCAGCAGCCAAGATCTCAAGGCCCTTTACGACAGTGCCTACGAGCAGTACTTC. It codes for CASSQDLKALYDSAYEQYF.

The rearrangement uses TRBV10-2 and TRBJ1-5; D gene unclear. The CDR3 contains 15 residues. Per germline, CDR1 WSHSY and CDR2 SAAADI. V was cut by 6 bases and J by 0 bases, with 12 bases left in between. The CDR3 bases are TGCGCCAGCAGATCGTCAAGGTATAGCAATCAGCCCCAGCATTTT. This gives the protein CASRSSRYSNQPQHF.

V and J are TRBV4-1 and TRBJ2-5; 8 nucleotides align to TRBD2. CDR3 length equals 17 residues. Germline values: CDR1 MGHRA, CDR2 YSYEKL. J lost 0 bases, V lost 1 base, and 7 bases had no gene match. CDR3 coding DNA: TGCGCCAGCAGCCAAGCCGGGGCGGGGGGAAACCAAGAGACCCAGTACTTC. The encoded protein is CASSQAGAGGNQETQYF.

The J gene is TRBJ1-2, the V gene TRBV11-2, with 12 bases that match TRBD1. The V and J ends lost 3 bases and 4 bases, in that order; junction bases with no gene match: 6. The CDR3 is 16 residues long. CDR1 SGHAT and CDR2 FQNNGV come from the germline V gene. The CDR3 nucleotides read TGTGCCAGCAGCTTGGGACAGGGGGCCGCGCCCTATGGCTACACCTTC. Residues: CASSLGQGAAPYGYTF.

The chain recombines TRBV6-5 with TRBJ1-2; 8 bases are shared with TRBD1. The CDR3 is 14 residues long. The germline V gene has CDR1 MNHEY and CDR2 SVGAGI. V gave up 6 bases and J gave up 4 bases; unmatched junction bases: 7. The CDR3 nucleotides read TGTGCCAGCAGCCCCGGACAGGGATCCTATGGCTACACCTTC. It codes for CASSPGQGSYGYTF.

The chain recombines TRBV30 with TRBJ1-6; D is ambiguous. Germline assignment: CDR1 GTSNPN and CDR2 SVGIG (reference sequence). This CDR3 contains 14 residues. Trimming cost V 0 bases and J 6 bases, with 9 bases left between them. The CDR3 here is CAWSVSGFNSPLHF. The DNA of the CDR3 is TGTGCCTGGAGTGTTTCGGGGTTTAATTCACCCCTCCACTTT.

The V and J genes are TRBV6-5 and TRBJ1-3, with D tentatively TRBD1 (5 bases). The ends were cut back, 6 bases at V and 2 bases at J, with 14 bases in the middle. Germline V gives CDR1 MNHEY, CDR2 SVGAGI. This CDR3 is 15 amino acids long. The CDR3 bases are TGTGCCAGCAGATCCCTGGGGGGGACTGGAAACACCATATATTTT. Its protein product is CASRSLGGTGNTIYF.

V and J are TRBV20-1 and TRBJ1-2; D gene ambiguous. Germline-derived CDR1 and CDR2 are DFQATT and SNEGSKA (reference sequence). The V end lost 1 base, the J end lost 7 bases, and 7 bases lay between the germline ends. This CDR3 region has 11 residues. The chain's CDR3 is CSARGLAGYTF. The CDR3 DNA reads as TGCAGTGCTAGAGGTCTAGCTGGCTACACCTTC.

This chain uses TRBV7-9 with TRBJ2-7; tentative D call: TRBD1 (6 bases). The germline V gene encodes CDR1 SEHNR and CDR2 FQNEAQ (reference sequence). Trimming pared 4 bases from V and 5 bases from J, leaving 18 bases between. CDR3 size: 15 residues. The CDR3 DNA reads TGTGCCAGCAGCTCCACAGGGTCTTGGCTGGACGAGCAGTACTTC. Amino acid sequence: CASSSTGSWLDEQYF.

The chain couples TRBV7-9 to TRBJ1-3; D is possibly TRBD1 (5 bases). Trimming left V 2 bases short and J 2 bases short, with 7 bases between. Germline CDR1 reads SEHNR; CDR2 reads FQNEAQ (reference sequence). CDR3 length equals 14 residues. The CDR3 is CASSLSGAGNTIYF. CDR3 bases: TGTGCCAGCAGCTTATCGGGGGCTGGAAACACCATATATTTT.

V and J are TRBV4-1 and TRBJ1-4; D remains unclear. CDR1 is MGHRA and CDR2 is YSYEKL in the germline V gene. V was clipped by 0 bases and J by 8 bases, with 10 bases between them. This CDR3 is 14 amino acids long. The CDR3 reads CASSQDDGREKLFF. The CDR3 DNA sequence: TGCGCCAGCAGCCAAGATGACGGAAGGGAAAAACTGTTTTTT.

The CDR3 here is CAIRRESGGAGEQFF. DNA for the CDR3: TGTGCCATCAGGAGAGAGAGCGGGGGGGCCGGTGAGCAGTTCTTC. This chain connects TRBV10-3 to TRBJ2-1; 10 bases match TRBD2. The junction had 11 bases not matched to a gene; V was cut back by 6 bases and J by 9 bases. Germline CDR1 is ENHRY and CDR2 is SYGVKD. CDR3 length: 15 residues.

The count of this clone is one. The CDR3 sequence is CASSLRTSGGGVGETQYF. The CDR3 DNA reads TGCGCCAGCAGCCTAAGGACTAGCGGGGGAGGCGTCGGAGAGACCCAGTACTTC. The rearrangement joins TRBV4-1 to TRBJ2-5; 13 bases match TRBD2. The junction had 12 bases not matched to a gene; V was cut back by 4 bases and J by 4 bases. Germline CDR1 and CDR2: MGHRA and YSYEKL. The CDR3 is made up of 18 amino acids.

This clone turned up a few times. The junction departs from germline at one end; a sequencing error may be responsible. The V call is TRBV5-1, the J call TRBJ1-1, with no clear D. CDR3 length: 13 residues. The germline CDR1 and CDR2 sequences are SGHRS and YFSETQ. The CDR3 loop is CASTLNEGTEAFF. In DNA form, the CDR3 reads TGCGCCAGCACCTTGAACGAGGGCACTGAAGCTTTCTTT.